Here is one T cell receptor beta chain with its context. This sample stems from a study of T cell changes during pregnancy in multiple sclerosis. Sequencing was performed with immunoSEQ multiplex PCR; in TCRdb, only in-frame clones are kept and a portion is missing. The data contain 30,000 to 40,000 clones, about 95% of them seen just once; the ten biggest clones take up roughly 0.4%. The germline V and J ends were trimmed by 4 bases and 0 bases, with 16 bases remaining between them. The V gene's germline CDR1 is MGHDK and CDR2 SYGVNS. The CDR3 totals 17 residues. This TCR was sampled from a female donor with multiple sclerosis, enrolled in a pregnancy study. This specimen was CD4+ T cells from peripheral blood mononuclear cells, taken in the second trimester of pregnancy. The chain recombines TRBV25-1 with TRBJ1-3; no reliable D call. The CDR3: CASSGFTSRLSGNTIYF. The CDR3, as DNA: TGTGCCAGCAGTGGCTTCACAAGCAGACTCTCTGGAAACACCATATATTTT.